Only a few counts were recorded for the clone carrying this TCR beta chain. The CDR3 extends over 16 amino acids. Trimming stripped 0 bases from V and 4 bases from J, with 12 bases between. CDR1 and CDR2 (germline): LNHNV, YYDKDF (reference sequence). RNA transcripts provided the source from which TCR beta CDR3 regions were amplified. First-round RT-PCR of the TCR CDR3 relied on the HTBI primer set. From the multiplex PCR reads, TCRdb called clonotypes with MiXCR, one entry per CDR3 protein. The sample has 690,000 or so distinct CDR3 sequences, approximately 19% seen once; the top ten hold over 15%. This entry comes from a study of T cells in Graves' hyperthyroidism and ophthalmopathy.

The clonotype comes from a woman aged 45-65 years with Graves' hyperthyroidism that later progressed to Graves' ophthalmopathy. The chain is built from TRBV15 and TRBJ1-4, with TRBD1 as a possible D gene (5 bases). The sequenced sample consisted of blood. CDR3 in amino acids: CATSRDSWDDNEKLFF. In nucleotides, the CDR3 is TGTGCCACCAGCAGAGATAGCTGGGACGATAATGAAAAACTGTTTTTT.